The 29 T cell receptor beta chains given below trace back to one sample, sequenced in a study of T cell changes during pregnancy in multiple sclerosis (dated by TCRdb to about 2019). The library was prepared using the immunoSEQ multiplex PCR assay. TCRdb holds this immuneACCESS table with in-frame rearrangements only. Some clones are missing; in checked studies, unresolved V genes explain under half, and the rest has no known cause. This sample is represented by some 140,000 clones; about 95% of them were singletons. Over 0.35% of the sample is taken by the ten largest. Source: peripheral blood, taken after pregnancy. All receptors derive from a female donor with multiple sclerosis, enrolled in a pregnancy study.

This clone showed up just once. This chain joins TRBV7-9 and TRBJ2-3, with 8 bases identical to TRBD1. Germline assignment: CDR1 SEHNR and CDR2 FQNEAQ (reference sequence). The CDR3 is made up of 16 amino acids. The V gene end was trimmed by 2 bases and the J gene end by 2 bases; junction bases not matched to a gene: 6. Here the CDR3 DNA reads TGTGCCAGCAGCTTAACAGGGGGACAGTTCACAGATACGCAGTATTTT. This gives the protein CASSLTGGQFTDTQYF.

The CDR3 DNA is TGTGCCAGGAGGGGGATGGGCACTGAAGCTTTCTTT. Its protein is CARRGMGTEAFF. The genes are TRBV2 and TRBJ1-1; tentative D call: TRBD1 (6 bases). The CDR3 length is 12 residues. Germline V gene data show CDR1 as SNHLY and CDR2 as FYNNEI. The V end lost 9 bases, the J end lost 4 bases, and 12 bases lay between the germline ends.

The chain has TRBV5-1 and TRBJ2-7; no firm D call. The CDR3 is 14 residues long. V gave up 7 bases and J gave up 0 bases, with 14 bases separating them. Per the germline V gene, CDR1 is SGHRS and CDR2 is YFSETQ. In DNA form, the CDR3 reads TGCGCCAGCCGAAGTCTTCAGTACTCCTACGAGCAGTACTTC. It yields the protein CASRSLQYSYEQYF. The full variable domain, completed using reference TRBV5-1 and TRBJ2-7, is KAGVTQTPRYLIKTRGQQVTLSCSPISGHRSVSWYQQTPGQGLQFLFEYFSETQRNKGNFPGRFSGRQFSNSRSEMNVSTLELGDSALYLCASRSLQYSYEQYFGPGTRLTVT.

J is TRBJ2-7 and V is TRBV5-1; a weak D match, TRBD2 (7 bases). V lost 3 bases and J 6 bases, leaving 16 bases between the germline ends. Germline V gene data show CDR1 as SGHRS and CDR2 as YFSETQ. The CDR3 loop spans 14 amino acids. The CDR3 coding sequence is TGCGCCAGCAGCTCCCAAGGGGGGGGATCCGAGCAGTACTTC. Translation gives CASSSQGGGSEQYF.

The chain employs TRBV6-6 and TRBJ2-7, with 7 bases lining up with TRBD1. Germline V gene sequence: CDR1 MNHNY, CDR2 SVGAGI (reference sequence). V was pared by 7 bases and J by 2 bases, with 8 bases of the junction left unmatched. CDR3 size: 14 residues. The CDR3 sequence is CASNPGTAAYEQYF. Written as DNA, the CDR3 is TGTGCCAGCAATCCAGGGACAGCCGCCTACGAGCAGTACTTC.

The rearrangement joins TRBV28 to TRBJ2-7, with 7 bases fitting TRBD1. CDR3 length: 14 residues. After removal of 2 bases from V and 4 bases from J, the junction contained 5 bases not matched to a gene. Germline V lookup: CDR1 MDHEN, CDR2 SYDVKM. DNA for the CDR3: TGTGCCAGCAGTTTAGGGGACAGCCATTACGAGCAGTACTTC. It encodes CASSLGDSHYEQYF.

The chain recombines TRBV10-3 with TRBJ2-7, with D tentatively TRBD2 (6 bases). Germline V gene lookup returns CDR1 ENHRY and CDR2 SYGVKD. The CDR3 contains 15 residues. Between the trimmed V and J ends, which lost 6 bases and 4 bases, there was a span of 19 bases. The CDR3 sequence: CAISPGVADRYEQYF. The CDR3 DNA reads TGTGCCATCAGCCCCGGGGTAGCGGACCGATACGAGCAGTACTTC.

This clone showed up just a few times. The rearrangement links TRBV6-1 to TRBJ1-1; a weak D match, TRBD1 (5 bases). V lost 4 bases, J lost 0 bases, and 9 bases lay in between. CDR3 length: 14 amino acids. Germline V gives CDR1 MNHNS, CDR2 SASEGT. In nucleotides, the CDR3 is TGTGCCAGCAGTGCGACAGTCATGAACACTGAAGCTTTCTTT. Translating it yields CASSATVMNTEAFF.

This chain connects TRBV27 to TRBJ2-2, with D perhaps TRBD2 (5 bases). The CDR3 spans 16 residues. Trimming pared 0 bases from V and 4 bases from J, leaving 12 bases between. The V gene's germline CDR1 is MNHEY and CDR2 SMNVEV (reference sequence). The CDR3 nucleotides read TGTGCCAGCAGTTTATCTTCTTGGGGAGCCACCGGGGAGCTGTTTTTT. It encodes CASSLSSWGATGELFF.

The DNA for the CDR3 is TGTGCCAGCAGTCGTGCCCAGCGGGTGAGCGAGCAGTACTTC. The encoded protein is CASSRAQRVSEQYF. The chain links TRBV27 to TRBJ2-7; a possible D gene is TRBD2 (6 bases). There are 14 residues in the CDR3. In germline, CDR1 is MNHEY, CDR2 SMNVEV (reference sequence). V was trimmed by 5 bases and J by 6 bases, leaving 17 bases between them.

This clone occurred once. The chain couples TRBV28 to TRBJ2-1; TRBD2 agrees at 8 bases. Germline V gene data show CDR1 as MDHEN and CDR2 as SYDVKM. The CDR3 totals 16 residues. V gave up 3 bases and J gave up 4 bases; unmatched junction bases: 8. The CDR3 nucleotides are TGTGCCAGCAGTTTCGTAGTAGCGGGATTATACAATGAGCAGTTCTTC. Its translation: CASSFVVAGLYNEQFF. The variable domain in full, with the rest retrieved from reference TRBV28 and TRBJ2-1, is DVKVTQSSRYLVKRTGEKVFLECVQDMDHENMFWYRQDPGLGLRLIYFSYDVKMKEKGDIPEGYSVSREKKERFSLILESASTNQTSMYLCASSFVVAGLYNEQFFGPGTRLTVL.

The V call is TRBV25-1, the J call TRBJ2-5; perhaps TRBD1 as D (6 bases). CDR1 and CDR2 (germline): MGHDK, SYGVNS. V lost 6 bases to trimming and J lost 5 bases, with 19 bases between them. The CDR3 is 15 amino acids. The CDR3 nucleotides read TGTGCCAGCAGCCCCGGGGTGGGGGCTGGGGAGACCCAGTACTTC. This translates into CASSPGVGAGETQYF.

The chain combines TRBV28 with TRBJ2-3; D is possibly TRBD1 (5 bases). V lost 4 bases, J lost 3 bases, and 14 bases lay in between. CDR3 size: 15 residues. Germline V gene data show CDR1 as MDHEN and CDR2 as SYDVKM. The CDR3 DNA reads as TGTGCCAGCAGTTCCCCCCCCAAGGGGACAGATACGCAGTATTTT. Its translation: CASSSPPKGTDTQYF.

The chain combines TRBV1 with TRBJ2-7; TRBD1, the D gene given by the table, was not confirmed from the DNA. TRBV1 is annotated as a pseudogene. The CDR3 runs to 16 residues. The CDR3 bases are TGCACCAGCAGCCAAGATGGGGGCCATAGCTCCTACGAGCAGTACTTC. Residues: CTSSQDGGHSSYEQYF.

This clone has only one observation. The V and J genes are TRBV6-5 and TRBJ2-1; 12 bases line up with TRBD2. Unmatched junction bases numbered 3, after V lost 4 bases and J lost 5 bases. The CDR3 runs 15 residues. Germline CDR1 and CDR2: MNHEY and SVGAGI. CDR3 region: CASSSLAGGNNEQFF. The CDR3 DNA follows: TGTGCCAGCAGTTCCCTAGCGGGAGGGAACAATGAGCAGTTCTTC.

V and J are TRBV5-1 and TRBJ2-1; TRBD1 aligns across 9 bases. This CDR3 is 16 amino acids long. Germline CDR1 SGHRS, CDR2 YFSETQ. With V trimmed by 4 bases and J by 9 bases, 14 bases remained unmatched. CDR3 loop: CASSQIFRTGEIEQFF. The DNA of the CDR3 is TGCGCCAGCAGCCAGATTTTTAGGACAGGGGAGATTGAGCAGTTCTTC.

This clone was counted a single time. This rearrangement joins TRBV13 to TRBJ2-1, with 12 bases identical to TRBD2. The CDR3 consists of 14 residues. Trimming took 5 bases from V and 9 from J; bases not matched to a gene: 5. Germline CDR1 is PRHDT and CDR2 is FYEKMQ (reference sequence). CDR3 nucleotide sequence: TGTGCCAGCAGCCCAACGGGACTAGCGGGTGAGCAGTTCTTC. Amino acids: CASSPTGLAGEQFF.

The chain combines TRBV28 with TRBJ2-3, with TRBD2 matching 14 bases. The ends lost 5 bases at V and 5 bases at J; junction bases unmatched: 9. CDR1 and CDR2 (germline): MDHEN, SYDVKM. The CDR3 loop spans 17 amino acids. As DNA, the CDR3 is TGTGCCAGCAGTCTCATTGGAGGACTAGCGGGAGGAGATACGCAGTATTTT. It specifies CASSLIGGLAGGDTQYF.

The chain carries TRBV29-1 and TRBJ2-1, with a possible D match to TRBD2 (6 bases). Germline V lookup: CDR1 SQVTM, CDR2 ANQGSEA. This CDR3 contains 13 residues. V was shortened by 4 bases and J by 8 bases, with 15 bases between the two germline ends. The CDR3 DNA follows: TGCAGCGTTGGAGCAGGGAGGTACGATGAGCAGTTCTTC. Amino acid sequence: CSVGAGRYDEQFF.

The CDR3 sequence: CASSDRQSGSEQYF. The CDR3, as DNA: TGTGCCAGCAGTGACAGACAGAGTGGATCCGAGCAGTACTTC. The genes are TRBV2 and TRBJ2-7; D might be TRBD1 (5 bases). V gave up 3 bases and J gave up 6 bases, with 15 bases separating them. The CDR3 is 14 amino acids. Germline V CDR1 and CDR2: SNHLY, FYNNEI.

The chain uses TRBV6-6 and TRBJ1-2; D unresolved. This CDR3 contains 14 residues. The V gene's germline CDR1 is MNHNY and CDR2 SVGAGI (reference sequence). V lost 3 bases and J 6 bases, leaving 14 bases between the germline ends. Here the CDR3 DNA reads TGTGCCAGCAGTTATTTTGTGCGGGGAGATGGCTACACCTTC. Amino acids: CASSYFVRGDGYTF.

The sample holds many counts of this clone. The rearrangement uses TRBV25-1 and TRBJ2-3; 11 bases map to TRBD2. There are 13 residues in the CDR3. The germline V gene encodes CDR1 MGHDK and CDR2 SYGVNS. The trim removed 6 bases at V and 6 bases at J, leaving 2 bases unmatched. The CDR3 loop reads CASRTSGMDTQYF. The CDR3, as DNA: TGTGCCAGCAGGACTAGCGGGATGGATACGCAGTATTTT.

The CDR3 coding sequence is TGTGCCAGCAGTCCGCGGACTAGCGGAACGCAGTATTTT. Translated, it gives CASSPRTSGTQYF. This chain joins TRBV28 and TRBJ2-3, with 10 bases lining up with TRBD2. This CDR3 has 13 amino acids. V gave up 5 bases and J gave up 9 bases; unmatched junction bases: 5. Germline loops: CDR1 MDHEN, CDR2 SYDVKM. Full variable domain (missing parts from reference TRBV28 and TRBJ2-3): DVKVTQSSRYLVKRTGEKVFLECVQDMDHENMFWYRQDPGLGLRLIYFSYDVKMKEKGDIPEGYSVSREKKERFSLILESASTNQTSMYLCASSPRTSGTQYFGPGTRLTVL.

The V and J genes are TRBV5-1 and TRBJ2-7, with TRBD1 identical over 9 bases. This CDR3 is 17 amino acids long. V lost 2 bases, J lost 0 bases, and 9 bases stayed unmatched. Germline V gene sequence: CDR1 SGHRS, CDR2 YFSETQ. CDR3 bases: TGCGCCAGCAGCTTCGATCCCCCGGGACAGGGCTCCTACGAGCAGTACTTC. Its protein is CASSFDPPGQGSYEQYF.

The V gene is TRBV19, the J gene TRBJ1-5, with 7 bases matching TRBD1. Germline V CDR1 and CDR2: LNHDA, SQIVND (reference sequence). The CDR3 consists of 16 residues. V lost 5 bases to trimming and J lost 1 base; unmatched junction nucleotides: 8. This chain's CDR3 is CASSSSTGRSNQPQHF. CDR3 nucleotides: TGTGCCAGTAGTTCCTCGACAGGGAGAAGCAATCAGCCCCAGCATTTT.

The chain uses TRBV5-6 and TRBJ2-1; a weak D match, TRBD1 (6 bases). This CDR3 comprises 14 residues. V was trimmed by 2 bases and J by 6 bases, leaving 12 bases between them. Germline values: CDR1 SGHDT, CDR2 YYEEEE. The CDR3 DNA follows: TGTGCCAGCAGCTTTGCTGTAGGGGGCAATGAGCAGTTCTTC. Protein sequence: CASSFAVGGNEQFF.

This chain links TRBV15 with TRBJ2-1; 10 bases line up with TRBD2. V was clipped by 3 bases and J by 5 bases; unmatched bases: 7. CDR1 is LNHNV and CDR2 is YYDKDF in the germline V gene (reference sequence). The CDR3 covers 16 residues. CDR3 bases: TGTGCCACCAGCAGCTTAGCGGGAGGATGGGACAATGAGCAGTTCTTC. Translated, it gives CATSSLAGGWDNEQFF.

V gene TRBV6-1 combines with J gene TRBJ2-3, with D perhaps matching TRBD2 (7 bases). The ends were cut back, 8 bases at V and 2 bases at J, with 17 bases in the middle. CDR3 size: 15 residues. The germline V gene encodes CDR1 MNHNS and CDR2 SASEGT. The CDR3 here is CASPIGGRATDTQYF. The DNA of the CDR3 is TGTGCCAGCCCGATAGGGGGGAGGGCCACAGATACGCAGTATTTT.

On this clone itself: The sample holds other DNA sequences that translate to the same CDR3. J is TRBJ2-7 and V is TRBV5-1; 12 positions match TRBD2. Germline-derived CDR1 and CDR2 are SGHRS and YFSETQ. The CDR3 sequence is 15 residues long. V was pared by 3 bases and J by 2 bases, with 3 bases of the junction left unmatched. CDR3 bases: TGCGCCAGCAGCTCCGGACTAGCGGGACCCTACGAGCAGTACTTC. Translation gives CASSSGLAGPYEQYF.